These 31 T cell receptor beta chains share one sample of origin, sequenced in a study of OX40 agonist ivuxolimab in advanced cancers. The repertoire was sequenced with immunoSEQ multiplex PCR; TCRdb's copy has only in-frame clones and lacks some. The sample includes tens of thousands of clones, around 89% seen only once; the top ten take more than 10%. Here the sequenced sample was CD4+ or CD8+ T cells sorted from blood, taken in a trial of the OX40 agonist ivuxolimab. These TCRs come from an adult with an advanced solid tumor such as melanoma, head and neck, liver or kidney cancer.

This rearrangement joins TRBV5-8 to TRBJ2-2, with D tentatively TRBD1 or TRBD2 (5 bases each). The CDR3 contains 16 residues. Germline CDR1 and CDR2: SGHTS and YDEGEE. V was pared by 0 bases and J by 9 bases, with 18 bases between. CDR3 bases: TGTGCCAGCAGCTTGGAGCCCGGCGAAACGGGACGGGAGCTGTTTTTT. The encoded protein is CASSLEPGETGRELFF.

As concerns this clone: This specimen includes other DNA sequences encoding the same CDR3. V usage is TRBV28 and J usage is TRBJ1-2, with D possibly TRBD1 on 5 matching bases. From germline, CDR1 is MDHEN and CDR2 SYDVKM. Trimming shortened V by 4 bases and J by 6 bases, and 12 bases separated the two germline ends. This CDR3 contains 13 residues. The CDR3 is CASSSNSGDGYTF. CDR3 DNA sequence: TGTGCCAGCAGTTCCAACTCGGGGGATGGCTACACCTTC.

The V and J genes are TRBV9 and TRBJ2-3; 11 nucleotides align to TRBD2. CDR3 length: 16 amino acids. V gave up 4 bases and J gave up 2 bases; unmatched junction bases: 6. The germline CDR1 and CDR2 sequences are SGDLS and YYNGEE. CDR3 sequence: CASSLTSGAYTDTQYF. CDR3 in DNA: TGTGCCAGCAGCCTGACTAGCGGGGCCTACACAGATACGCAGTATTTT.

The chain uses TRBV2 and TRBJ2-1, with 8 bases identical to TRBD2. Germline CDR1 is SNHLY and CDR2 is FYNNEI. This CDR3 comprises 16 residues. V dropped 3 bases and J dropped 3; count of bases not matched to a gene: 7. The CDR3 DNA reads TGTGCCAGCAGTGAGCTGACTAGCGCAGACTACAATGAGCAGTTCTTC. This sequence encodes CASSELTSADYNEQFF.

The V gene is TRBV5-1, the J gene TRBJ2-7; D uncertain. Deletions cut 0 bases from V and 1 base from J, with 8 bases between. This CDR3 has 14 residues. The germline V gene has CDR1 SGHRS and CDR2 YFSETQ. For the CDR3, the DNA is TGCGCCAGCAGCTTGGTTTCGCCTTCCTACGAGCAGTACTTC. The encoded protein is CASSLVSPSYEQYF.

V gene TRBV11-2 combines with J gene TRBJ1-1, with D uncertain. The CDR3 has 13 amino acids. The V end was cut by 7 bases, the J end by 0 bases, with 9 bases between. The germline CDR1 and CDR2 sequences are SGHAT and FQNNGV. The CDR3 loop reads CASTRTVNTEAFF. Here the CDR3 DNA reads TGTGCCAGCACAAGGACGGTGAACACTGAAGCTTTCTTT.

This clone counts as medium-sized. The CDR3 DNA follows: TGCAGCGTGTCACCGACTGGGGTCCGAGAGACCCAGTACTTC. It yields the protein CSVSPTGVRETQYF. The chain is built from TRBV29-1 and TRBJ2-5; D is ambiguous. Deletions cut 6 bases from V and 4 bases from J, with 18 bases between. The germline CDR1 and CDR2 sequences are SQVTM and ANQGSEA. CDR3 size: 14 residues.

The CDR3 here is CATGQGSEAFF. CDR3 DNA: TGTGCCACCGGACAGGGTTCTGAAGCTTTCTTT. The chain is built from TRBV15 and TRBJ1-1, with 8 nucleotides matching TRBD1. Germline V gene data show CDR1 as LNHNV and CDR2 as YYDKDF (reference sequence). J lost 6 bases, V lost 8 bases, and 2 bases had no gene match. The CDR3 has 11 residues.

The chain links TRBV30 to TRBJ2-7; the match to TRBD2 covers 8 bases. Per germline, CDR1 GTSNPN and CDR2 SVGIG (reference sequence). With V trimmed by 3 bases and J by 5 bases, 9 bases remained unmatched. The CDR3 runs 14 residues. The CDR3 sequence: CAWRAGAGDNEQYF. For the CDR3, the DNA is TGTGCCTGGAGAGCGGGGGCGGGAGATAACGAGCAGTACTTC. Full variable domain (rest looked up from reference TRBV30 and TRBJ2-7): SQTIHQWPATLVQPVGSPLSLECTVEGTSNPNLYWYRQAAGRGLQLLFYSVGIGQISSEVPQNLSASRPQDRQFILSSKKLLLSDSGFYLCAWRAGAGDNEQYFGPGTRLTVT.

This chain uses TRBV29-1 with TRBJ2-5, with D uncertain. The V gene's germline CDR1 is SQVTM and CDR2 ANQGSEA. Trimming cost V 4 bases and J 5 bases, with 11 bases left between them. The CDR3 has 12 amino acids. The CDR3 DNA reads as TGCAGCGTTGGAATGGGTGGGGAGACCCAGTACTTC. It translates to CSVGMGGETQYF.

This clone was found once. The gene calls are TRBV19 and TRBJ2-1; D gene unclear. Germline V CDR1 and CDR2: LNHDA, SQIVND (reference sequence). The CDR3 totals 19 residues. The V and J ends lost 2 bases and 0 bases respectively, with 20 bases between them. The CDR3 DNA reads TGTGCCAGTAGTATACGCCCCCTCAATAGTTCAGGCTCCTACAATGAGCAGTTCTTC. The encoded protein is CASSIRPLNSSGSYNEQFF. Full variable domain (missing parts from reference TRBV19 and TRBJ2-1): DGGITQSPKYLFRKEGQNVTLSCEQNLNHDAMYWYRQDPGQGLRLIYYSQIVNDFQKGDIAEGYSVSREKKESFPLTVTSAQKNPTAFYLCASSIRPLNSSGSYNEQFFGPGTRLTVL.

This chain joins TRBV19 and TRBJ2-4; 10 bases map to TRBD2. The length of the CDR3 is 17 residues. Germline CDR1 and CDR2: LNHDA and SQIVND (reference sequence). V was clipped by 6 bases and J by 0 bases; unmatched bases: 8. CDR3 DNA: TGTGCCAGTAGGCCTAGCGGGAGAAGAATAGCCAAAAACATTCAGTACTTC. Its protein is CASRPSGRRIAKNIQYF.

The chain carries TRBV28 and TRBJ1-4; D remains ambiguous. The CDR3 runs to 15 residues. Trimming pared 5 bases from V and 8 bases from J, leaving 18 bases between. Germline V gene lookup returns CDR1 MDHEN and CDR2 SYDVKM. The CDR3 DNA sequence: TGTGCCAGCAGTCCCCCTCTCATGGGAATGGAAAAACTGTTTTTT. The encoded protein is CASSPPLMGMEKLFF.

The J gene is TRBJ2-3, the V gene TRBV9, with 9 positions matching TRBD2. Germline loops: CDR1 SGDLS, CDR2 YYNGEE. Trimming took 4 bases from V and 1 from J; bases not matched to a gene: 10. The CDR3 is 17 residues long. The CDR3 DNA is TGTGCCAGCAGCCTCCCCTCGGGACTAGCTGGCACAGATACGCAGTATTTT. Amino acid sequence: CASSLPSGLAGTDTQYF.

J is TRBJ1-5 and V is TRBV19; no clear D gene. This CDR3 comprises 14 residues. Per germline, CDR1 LNHDA and CDR2 SQIVND (reference sequence). V was pared by 5 bases and J by 10 bases, with 18 bases between. The CDR3 is CASSLSVALTPQHF. DNA for the CDR3: TGTGCCAGTAGTCTAAGCGTGGCCCTCACTCCCCAGCATTTT.

The V and J genes are TRBV7-2 and TRBJ2-2; D call uncertain. The CDR3 is 14 residues long. Deletions cut 5 bases from V and 6 bases from J, with 13 bases between. Germline V lookup: CDR1 SGHTA, CDR2 FQGNSA. CDR3 coding DNA: TGTGCCAGCAGCGCCGGGTGGGTGCCCGGGGAGCTGTTTTTT. Translating gives CASSAGWVPGELFF.

The chain links TRBV5-1 to TRBJ1-5; no reliable D call. The germline gives CDR1 SGHRS, CDR2 YFSETQ. V was shortened by 9 bases and J by 10 bases, with 11 bases between the two germline ends. The CDR3 length is 10 residues. In DNA form, the CDR3 reads TGCGCCACCTCAATCAGCCCCCAGCATTTT. Amino acids: CATSISPQHF.

The rearrangement joins TRBV4-1 to TRBJ2-1; D may be TRBD2 (6 bases). This CDR3 spans 14 amino acids. Trimming shortened V by 1 base and J by 5 bases, and 9 bases separated the two germline ends. Germline V gene lookup returns CDR1 MGHRA and CDR2 YSYEKL. The CDR3 is CASSQVGGHNEQFF. The CDR3 nucleotides are TGCGCCAGCAGCCAAGTGGGGGGACACAATGAGCAGTTCTTC.

The CDR3 nucleotides read TGCGCCAGCAGTGAGACCACAGGGGTATATGAAAAACTGTTTTTT. As protein: CASSETTGVYEKLFF. The J gene is TRBJ1-4, the V gene TRBV4-1; 7 positions match TRBD1. Germline-derived CDR1 and CDR2 are MGHRA and YSYEKL. J gave up 6 bases and V 6 bases, and 10 bases lay outside the gene matches. The CDR3 consists of 15 residues.

DNA of the CDR3: TGTGCCAGCAGCACCACGGGCCTTTTAAAGGCGGGAGGTGTGGATACGCAGTATTTT. Protein: CASSTTGLLKAGGVDTQYF. V and J are TRBV7-9 and TRBJ2-3; the match to TRBD2 covers 8 bases. This CDR3 contains 19 residues. The ends lost 5 bases at V and 6 bases at J; junction bases unmatched: 22. The germline V gene has CDR1 SEHNR and CDR2 FQNEAQ (reference sequence).

The chain carries TRBV28 and TRBJ2-7, with 7 positions matching TRBD1. This CDR3 has 15 residues. The V segment lost 7 bases and the J segment 2 bases; nucleotides outside the gene matches: 11. Germline V gene lookup returns CDR1 MDHEN and CDR2 SYDVKM. DNA of the CDR3: TGTGCCAGCACGATCATACAGGGGTTCCCCTACGAGCAGTACTTC. This gives the protein CASTIIQGFPYEQYF.

This clone was picked up one time. The chain employs TRBV9 and TRBJ2-2, with a possible D match to TRBD2 (6 bases). V dropped 3 bases and J dropped 8 bases, with 17 bases sitting between them. Germline lookup yields CDR1 SGDLS and CDR2 YYNGEE. This CDR3 is 15 amino acids long. This CDR3 is CASSERAGTWGELFF. CDR3 in DNA: TGTGCCAGCAGCGAGCGGGCCGGGACCTGGGGGGAGCTGTTTTTT.

The J gene is TRBJ1-2, the V gene TRBV19; no reliable D call. Trimming removed 9 bases at V and 3 bases at J, with 5 bases between. This CDR3 spans 10 amino acids. Germline loops: CDR1 LNHDA, CDR2 SQIVND (reference sequence). The CDR3 DNA reads as TGTGCCAGCTTCCACTATGGCTACACCTTC. Translating it yields CASFHYGYTF.

The gene calls are TRBV7-9 and TRBJ2-5; D remains ambiguous. CDR3 length equals 12 residues. Trimming removed 5 bases at V and 4 bases at J, with 8 bases between. Germline CDR1 is SEHNR and CDR2 is FQNEAQ (reference sequence). The DNA for the CDR3 is TGTGCCAGCAGCGACGACTCAGAGACCCAGTACTTC. As protein: CASSDDSETQYF.

CDR3 nucleotides: TGTGCCAGCAAACACGACTCGAACACTGAAGCTTTCTTT. This codes for CASKHDSNTEAFF. This chain connects TRBV5-4 to TRBJ1-1; D call uncertain. The CDR3 is 13 amino acids. V was cut by 6 bases and J by 1 base, with 10 bases left in between. Germline V gene data show CDR1 as SGHNT and CDR2 as YYREEE (reference sequence).

The V and J genes are TRBV7-7 and TRBJ2-5, with unresolved D. V shed 1 base and J shed 5 bases, with 8 bases lying between them. The V gene's germline CDR1 is SSHAT and CDR2 FNYEAQ (reference sequence). The length of the CDR3 is 13 residues. CDR3 residues: CASSLGGMETQYF. The CDR3 coding sequence is TGTGCCAGCAGCTTAGGGGGTATGGAGACCCAGTACTTC.

The chain links TRBV11-3 to TRBJ2-1; D gene uncertain. CDR1 and CDR2 from the germline V gene are SGHNT and YENEEA. V gave up 5 bases and J gave up 4 bases, with 9 bases separating them. This CDR3 has 13 amino acids. The CDR3 coding sequence is TGTGCCAGCAGCCCTGACTCTTACAATGAGCAGTTCTTC. Translation gives CASSPDSYNEQFF.

This chain links TRBV29-1 with TRBJ2-1, with a weak D call TRBD2 (5 bases). Trimming left V 1 base short and J 0 bases short, with 16 bases between. The CDR3 is 17 amino acids. Germline CDR1 reads SQVTM; CDR2 reads ANQGSEA. The CDR3: CSVEGGEGQSSYNEQFF. The CDR3, as DNA: TGCAGCGTTGAAGGGGGAGAGGGCCAGAGCTCCTACAATGAGCAGTTCTTC.

The chain carries TRBV7-9 and TRBJ2-1; 9 nucleotides agree with TRBD1. CDR1 is SEHNR and CDR2 is FQNEAQ in the germline V gene (reference sequence). The CDR3 sequence is 16 residues long. With V trimmed by 5 bases and J by 8 bases, 13 bases remained unmatched. This chain's CDR3 is CASSTLPRTGADEQFF. CDR3 nucleotide sequence: TGTGCCAGCAGCACCCTCCCGAGGACAGGGGCAGATGAGCAGTTCTTC.

The J gene is TRBJ1-1, the V gene TRBV9, with no clear D. The CDR3 consists of 14 residues. Germline V gene sequence: CDR1 SGDLS, CDR2 YYNGEE. V shed 0 bases and J shed 4 bases, with 10 bases lying between them. The CDR3 protein is CASSVGSGGTEAFF. The CDR3, as DNA: TGTGCCAGCAGCGTAGGGTCGGGAGGCACTGAAGCTTTCTTT.

The rearrangement links TRBV10-3 to TRBJ2-4, with D hard to call. The ends were cut back, 0 bases at V and 13 bases at J, with 13 bases in the middle. Germline V gene lookup returns CDR1 ENHRY and CDR2 SYGVKD. The CDR3 covers 13 residues. CDR3 in amino acids: CAISESTGQQQYF. The CDR3 DNA follows: TGTGCCATCAGTGAGTCGACTGGTCAGCAACAGTACTTC.